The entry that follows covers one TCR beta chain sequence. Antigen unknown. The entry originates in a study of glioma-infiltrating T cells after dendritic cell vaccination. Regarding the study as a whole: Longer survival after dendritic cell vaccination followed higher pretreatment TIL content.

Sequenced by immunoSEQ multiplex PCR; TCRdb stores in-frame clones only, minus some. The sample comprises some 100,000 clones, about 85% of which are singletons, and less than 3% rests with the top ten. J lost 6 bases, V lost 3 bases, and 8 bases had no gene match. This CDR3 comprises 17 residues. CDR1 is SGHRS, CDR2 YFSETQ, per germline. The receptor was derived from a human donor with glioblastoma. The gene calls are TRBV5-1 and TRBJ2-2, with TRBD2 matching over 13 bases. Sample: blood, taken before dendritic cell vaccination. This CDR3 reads CASSWTSGRGVAGELFF. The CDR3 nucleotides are TGCGCCAGCAGCTGGACTAGCGGGAGAGGTGTGGCCGGGGAGCTGTTTTTT.